These 21 T cell receptor beta chains were all obtained from the same sample, sequenced in a study of PD-L1 blockade in urothelial cancer. Time point described: pretreatment peripheral blood. Assay: immunoSEQ multiplex PCR; the TCRdb copy retains only in-frame clones and omits some. Of 130,000 or so clones listed, roughly 83% are singletons. The source was PBMCs, collected around atezolizumab (anti-PD-L1) treatment. Every receptor here comes from a man in his fifties with urothelial cancer.

The chain recombines TRBV7-2 with TRBJ1-1, with 9 bases that match TRBD1. The CDR3 length is 15 residues. Trimming cost V 7 bases and J 1 base; bases outside gene matches: 7. Germline CDR1 SGHTA, CDR2 FQGNSA. The CDR3 is CASNRGTGPNTEAFF. As DNA, the CDR3 is TGTGCCAGCAACCGGGGGACAGGGCCGAACACTGAAGCTTTCTTT. The whole variable domain, remainder taken from reference TRBV7-2 and TRBJ1-1, is GAGVSQSPSNKVTEKGKDVELRCDPISGHTALYWYRQSLGQGLEFLIYFQGNSAPDKSGLPSDRFSAERTGGSVSTLTIQRTQQEDSAVYLCASNRGTGPNTEAFFGQGTRLTVV.

The V gene is TRBV5-1, the J gene TRBJ1-5; 8 bases agree with TRBD1. The CDR3 spans 15 residues. The V gene's germline CDR1 is SGHRS and CDR2 YFSETQ. V shed 4 bases, J shed 2 bases, and the junction held 5 bases outside the gene matches. The CDR3 region is CASSSGQGGNQPQHF. The CDR3 DNA reads TGCGCCAGCAGCAGCGGACAGGGAGGCAATCAGCCCCAGCATTTT.

About this clone itself: The sample holds other DNA sequences that translate to the same CDR3. The V and J genes are TRBV2 and TRBJ2-5, with TRBD2 identical over 13 bases. Trimming removed 8 bases from V and 4 bases from J; junction bases left unmatched: 1. CDR1 and CDR2 from the germline V gene are SNHLY and FYNNEI. The CDR3 spans 13 residues. The CDR3 reads CASRLAGGETQYF. CDR3 in DNA: TGTGCCAGCCGACTAGCGGGAGGAGAGACCCAGTACTTC. Full variable domain (remainder filled in from reference TRBV2 and TRBJ2-5): EPEVTQTPSHQVTQMGQEVILRCVPISNHLYFYWYRQILGQKVEFLVSFYNNEISEKSEIFDDQFSVERPDGSNFTLKIRSTKLEDSAMYFCASRLAGGETQYFGPGTRLLVL.

The gene calls are TRBV5-1 and TRBJ1-4; 7 bases line up with TRBD1. The CDR3 consists of 13 residues. V gave up 2 bases and J gave up 8 bases; unmatched junction bases: 3. Germline CDR1 reads SGHRS; CDR2 reads YFSETQ. CDR3 in DNA: TGCGCCAGCAGCTTACGACAGGGAGAAAAACTGTTTTTT. Translated: CASSLRQGEKLFF.

The sample holds a few counts of this clone. V is TRBV27 and J is TRBJ2-1, with 8 positions matching TRBD2. The germline V gene has CDR1 MNHEY and CDR2 SMNVEV (reference sequence). Trimming cost V 6 bases and J 4 bases; bases outside gene matches: 5. The CDR3 spans 14 residues. CDR3 amino acids: CASRRAGEYNEQFF. CDR3 bases: TGTGCCAGCAGACGAGCGGGAGAATACAATGAGCAGTTCTTC.

The chain employs TRBV9 and TRBJ1-4; a possible D gene is TRBD1 (6 bases). The CDR3 sequence is 14 residues long. Germline V gives CDR1 SGDLS, CDR2 YYNGEE. Trimming took off 7 bases at V and 8 bases at J, with 18 bases between the two ends. Written as DNA, the CDR3 is TGTGCCAGCGCCGACGGACAGCGCCCAGAAAAACTGTTTTTT. Its protein product is CASADGQRPEKLFF.

This chain links TRBV6-1 with TRBJ2-5; TRBD1 is a possible D gene (7 bases). The CDR3 loop spans 14 amino acids. Looked up from germline, CDR1 is MNHNS and CDR2 is SASEGT. V was shortened by 6 bases and J by 5 bases, with 16 bases between the two germline ends. The CDR3 sequence: CASRSQGGGETQYF. In nucleotides, the CDR3 is TGTGCCAGCAGATCTCAGGGGGGTGGCGAGACCCAGTACTTC.

This chain joins TRBV5-1 and TRBJ2-3, with a tentative D call TRBD2 (6 bases). This CDR3 spans 12 amino acids. Germline CDR1 and CDR2: SGHRS and YFSETQ. V was pared by 4 bases and J by 4 bases, with 7 bases between. The CDR3 sequence is CASSTGADTQYF. CDR3 DNA: TGCGCCAGCAGCACGGGAGCAGATACGCAGTATTTT.

This chain connects TRBV15 to TRBJ2-7; the match to TRBD1 covers 9 bases. V shed 2 bases and J 7 bases; nucleotides not matched to a gene: 12. This CDR3 is 16 amino acids long. The germline V gene has CDR1 LNHNV and CDR2 YYDKDF (reference sequence). In DNA form, the CDR3 reads TGTGCCACCAGCAGACCCTCGGGACAGGGACTCTGGGAGCAGTACTTC. It encodes CATSRPSGQGLWEQYF. Filled out from reference TRBV15 and TRBJ2-7, the complete variable domain reads DAMVIQNPRYQVTQFGKPVTLSCSQTLNHNVMYWYQQKSSQAPKLLFHYYDKDFNNEADTPDNFQSRRPNTSFCFLDIRSPGLGDTAMYLCATSRPSGQGLWEQYFGPGTRLTVT.

The chain links TRBV5-4 to TRBJ1-2; D is perhaps TRBD1 (6 bases). The V and J ends lost 2 bases and 2 bases respectively, with 7 bases between them. The length of the CDR3 is 13 residues. Germline values: CDR1 SGHNT, CDR2 YYREEE (reference sequence). The CDR3 DNA reads as TGTGCCAGCAGCTTTACAGGGAACTATGGCTACACCTTC. Encoded protein: CASSFTGNYGYTF.

The chain carries TRBV27 and TRBJ1-5, with 7 bases fitting TRBD1. The CDR3 runs to 15 residues. Germline lookup yields CDR1 MNHEY and CDR2 SMNVEV (reference sequence). The ends lost 5 bases at V and 1 base at J; junction bases unmatched: 5. The CDR3 sequence: CASSPTDRSNQPQHF. The CDR3 region has the DNA TGTGCCAGCAGTCCAACGGACAGGAGCAATCAGCCCCAGCATTTT.

The V call is TRBV15, the J call TRBJ2-1; 9 bases align to TRBD2. The V and J ends lost 0 bases and 0 bases, in that order; junction bases with no gene match: 9. Germline values: CDR1 LNHNV, CDR2 YYDKDF (reference sequence). The CDR3 is 19 amino acids. The CDR3 reads CATSRDRLAGTSSYNEQFF. CDR3 nucleotide sequence: TGTGCCACCAGCAGAGATCGGCTAGCGGGAACAAGCTCCTACAATGAGCAGTTCTTC.

The gene calls are TRBV10-3 and TRBJ1-4; 9 bases are a match to TRBD1. CDR1 ENHRY and CDR2 SYGVKD come from the germline V gene. V gave up 7 bases and J gave up 5 bases; unmatched junction bases: 11. The CDR3 length is 16 residues. DNA for the CDR3: TGTGCCATCAAATCCGGACAGGGGCTCGGGAATGAAAAACTGTTTTTT. Translating it yields CAIKSGQGLGNEKLFF.

This clone has just one count. The chain joins TRBV10-3 to TRBJ2-5; TRBD1 is a possible D gene (5 bases). CDR1 ENHRY and CDR2 SYGVKD come from the germline V gene. The V end lost 6 bases, the J end lost 5 bases, and 10 bases lay between the germline ends. CDR3 size: 12 residues. This chain's CDR3 is CAIRGPEETQYF. In DNA form, the CDR3 reads TGTGCCATCAGGGGGCCTGAGGAGACCCAGTACTTC.

This sequence joins TRBV27 and TRBJ1-1, with 9 bases matching TRBD1. The CDR3 length is 16 residues. CDR1 is MNHEY, CDR2 SMNVEV, per germline (reference sequence). With V trimmed by 5 bases and J by 5 bases, 12 bases remained unmatched. The CDR3 loop reads CASSSQIGQGNTEAFF. The CDR3 DNA reads TGTGCCAGCAGTAGCCAGATTGGACAGGGGAATACTGAAGCTTTCTTT.

The chain joins TRBV5-1 to TRBJ1-1; no clear D. Looked up from germline, CDR1 is SGHRS and CDR2 is YFSETQ. V was clipped by 2 bases and J by 1 base, with 6 bases between them. The CDR3 is 13 residues long. As DNA, the CDR3 is TGCGCCAGCAGCTTTCAGGAGAACACTGAAGCTTTCTTT. This translates into CASSFQENTEAFF.

The chain links TRBV15 to TRBJ2-1; the match to TRBD2 covers 14 bases. With V trimmed by 2 bases and J by 0 bases, 9 bases remained unmatched. Looked up from germline, CDR1 is LNHNV and CDR2 is YYDKDF (reference sequence). This CDR3 spans 20 amino acids. The CDR3 loop is CATSRPPGLAGAISYNEQFF. Here the CDR3 DNA reads TGTGCCACCAGCAGACCCCCGGGACTAGCGGGAGCCATCTCCTACAATGAGCAGTTCTTC. The complete variable domain, with remaining parts taken from reference TRBV15 and TRBJ2-1, reads DAMVIQNPRYQVTQFGKPVTLSCSQTLNHNVMYWYQQKSSQAPKLLFHYYDKDFNNEADTPDNFQSRRPNTSFCFLDIRSPGLGDTAMYLCATSRPPGLAGAISYNEQFFGPGTRLTVL.

This chain connects TRBV9 to TRBJ2-1; no clear D. This CDR3 is built from 14 residues. The germline V and J ends were trimmed by 4 bases and 6 bases, with 14 bases remaining between them. The germline CDR1 and CDR2 sequences are SGDLS and YYNGEE. The CDR3 loop is CASSTRYPSNEQFF. CDR3 bases: TGTGCCAGCAGCACCCGTTATCCTAGCAATGAGCAGTTCTTC.

The V gene is TRBV11-2, the J gene TRBJ2-7, with D perhaps TRBD2 (5 bases). The ends were cut back, 1 base at V and 4 bases at J, with 14 bases in the middle. The CDR3 runs to 15 residues. Germline CDR1 reads SGHAT; CDR2 reads FQNNGV. The CDR3 sequence is CASSLVRTRPYEQYF. The CDR3 DNA reads TGTGCCAGCAGCTTAGTTCGGACTCGGCCTTACGAGCAGTACTTC.

This chain connects TRBV6-5 to TRBJ2-6; D call uncertain. This CDR3 is built from 14 residues. The germline V and J ends were trimmed by 6 bases and 2 bases, with 8 bases remaining between them. Germline V gives CDR1 MNHEY, CDR2 SVGAGI. The CDR3 protein is CASSAQTGANVLTF. The CDR3 DNA sequence: TGTGCCAGCAGCGCCCAGACTGGGGCCAACGTCCTGACTTTC.

This clone was counted only a few times. Other DNA sequences of this sample code for an identical CDR3. This chain connects TRBV4-2 to TRBJ2-7; 9 nucleotides align to TRBD1. This CDR3 is 15 amino acids long. Germline CDR1 and CDR2: LGHNA and YNFKEQ. V dropped 0 bases and J dropped 0; count of bases not matched to a gene: 0. As DNA, the CDR3 is TGTGCCAGCAGCCAAGAGGGACAGGGCTCCTACGAGCAGTACTTC. This translates into CASSQEGQGSYEQYF.